This TCR beta chain was recorded in a study of T-cell reconstitution after alpha-beta-depleted transplantation in children. V dropped 6 bases and J dropped 1; count of bases not matched to a gene: 1. CDR3 length: 15 amino acids. Germline CDR1 reads KGHDR; CDR2 reads SFDVKD. Unique molecular identifiers tagged the TCRbeta library. In TCRdb, the PCR reads were re-called with MiXCR into one record per CDR3 protein. In the table there are 260,000 or so distinct CDR3 sequences, more than 10% of which are singletons. This clonotype was seen repeatedly, ten times or more. The receptor's source is a human donor who donated a stem cell graft to a child with acute lymphoblastic leukemia. The chain is built from TRBV24-1 and TRBJ2-1, with 11 bases fitting TRBD2. Material: PBMCs from the stem cell graft donor, obtained from the stem cell graft. The CDR3 here is CATSRTSGSYNEQFF. CDR3 nucleotide sequence: TGTGCCACCAGTCGGACTAGCGGGTCCTACAATGAGCAGTTCTTC.